The entry that follows covers one T cell receptor beta chain sequence. This sample stems from a study of shared clonotypes between healthy human individuals. Turning to the study itself: Each donor's CD8 memory used one plate, CD8 naive two, each CD4 subset three.

Terminally differentiated effector memory CD45RA+ cells were excluded by CCR7 positive selection of CD45RO-negative cells. Study processing details: ImmunoSEQ sequences covered only the junction and lacked quality scores; filtering therefore differed. Using immunoSEQ multiplex PCR, the repertoire was profiled, and TCRdb retains in-frame clones only, with some absent. Clone size and V and J calls were adopted from that table, with D and trimming inferred from the DNA. Among roughly 1,800,000 clones, about 95% were seen once, and the ten largest hold 0.95% to 1.5%. This TCR came from a man aged 18 to 30 in good health. The sequenced sample consisted of naive CD8+ T cells sorted from blood.

DNA for the CDR3: TGTGCCAGCCTAGCTTCCGGACACCTAACCCCCTTAGCCAAAAACATTCAGTACTTC. Translation gives CASLASGHLTPLAKNIQYF. The rearrangement uses TRBV11-2 and TRBJ2-4; possibly TRBD1 or TRBD2 for D (5 bases each). The length of the CDR3 is 19 residues. Trimming left V 8 bases short and J 0 bases short, with 26 bases between. Germline CDR1 is SGHAT and CDR2 is FQNNGV.